What follows are 22 T cell receptor beta chains derived from one specimen sequenced in a study of cytomegalovirus exposure and HLA in healthy donors. 13 Jbeta primers and 60 Vbeta primers were used for the PCR. The protocol was immunoSEQ multiplex PCR, while the TCRdb copy is restricted to in-frame clones and leaves out a portion. In the table there are about 170,000 clones, roughly 81% of which are singletons. Sequenced material: PBMCs. These receptors originate from a woman between 18 and 30 years old in good health and CMV-seropositive.

This chain connects TRBV19 to TRBJ1-2, with D maybe TRBD1 (5 bases). V was shortened by 5 bases and J by 4 bases, with 8 bases between the two germline ends. Per germline, CDR1 LNHDA and CDR2 SQIVND (reference sequence). There are 12 residues in the CDR3. CDR3 protein: CASSRDSYGYTF. The CDR3 DNA follows: TGTGCCAGTAGTCGAGACAGCTATGGCTACACCTTC. The variable domain in full, with the rest retrieved from reference TRBV19 and TRBJ1-2, is DGGITQSPKYLFRKEGQNVTLSCEQNLNHDAMYWYRQDPGQGLRLIYYSQIVNDFQKGDIAEGYSVSREKKESFPLTVTSAQKNPTAFYLCASSRDSYGYTFGSGTRLTVV.

J is TRBJ1-3 and V is TRBV7-2, with D hard to call. The CDR3 totals 10 residues. V gave up 5 bases and J gave up 8 bases, with 4 bases separating them. The germline V gene has CDR1 SGHTA and CDR2 FQGNSA. In DNA form, the CDR3 reads TGTGCCAGCAGCGGAGACACCATATATTTT. Translated: CASSGDTIYF.

J is TRBJ2-5 and V is TRBV28; 14 bases align to TRBD2. CDR1 and CDR2 (germline): MDHEN, SYDVKM. The V and J ends lost 2 bases and 5 bases, in that order; junction bases with no gene match: 7. The CDR3 covers 17 residues. The CDR3 spells CASSLKGLAGGRETQYF. Here the CDR3 DNA reads TGTGCCAGCAGTTTAAAAGGACTAGCGGGGGGAAGGGAGACCCAGTACTTC.

V is TRBV7-2 and J is TRBJ2-1; 7 bases are shared with TRBD1. The V gene end was trimmed by 3 bases and the J gene end by 7 bases; junction bases not matched to a gene: 9. The CDR3 has 15 amino acids. Germline CDR1 reads SGHTA; CDR2 reads FQGNSA. CDR3 in amino acids: CASSFGRHRGNEQFF. Here the CDR3 DNA reads TGTGCCAGCAGCTTTGGCCGTCACAGGGGTAATGAGCAGTTCTTC.

The V gene is TRBV6-1, the J gene TRBJ1-5, with 8 nucleotides matching TRBD1. Germline CDR1 reads MNHNS; CDR2 reads SASEGT. With 6 bases clipped from V and 5 bases from J, the junction kept 3 bases outside the gene matches. The CDR3 contains 13 residues. The CDR3 loop reads CASRGQVDQPQHF. The CDR3 bases are TGTGCCAGCAGGGGACAGGTGGATCAGCCCCAGCATTTT.

This sequence joins TRBV6-5 and TRBJ2-7; 7 bases match TRBD1. The CDR3 spans 15 residues. Germline CDR1 and CDR2: MNHEY and SVGAGI. V lost 6 bases to trimming and J lost 3 bases; unmatched junction nucleotides: 11. CDR3 in DNA: TGTGCCAGCAGAAAAGGACAGGCCGAATACTACGAGCAGTACTTC. Its translation: CASRKGQAEYYEQYF.

The chain links TRBV7-2 to TRBJ2-1; D is unresolved. The V gene's germline CDR1 is SGHTA and CDR2 FQGNSA. Deletions cut 7 bases from V and 2 bases from J, with 9 bases between. The CDR3 loop spans 13 amino acids. The CDR3 reads CASTPFAYNEQFF. CDR3 DNA: TGTGCCAGCACCCCCTTCGCCTACAATGAGCAGTTCTTC.

The rearrangement joins TRBV11-2 to TRBJ2-7; D not resolved. Germline V lookup: CDR1 SGHAT, CDR2 FQNNGV. This CDR3 is built from 12 residues. V dropped 6 bases and J dropped 4 bases, with 10 bases sitting between them. This CDR3 reads CASSDIRYEQYF. In nucleotides, the CDR3 is TGTGCCAGCAGTGATATACGGTACGAGCAGTACTTC.

The V gene is TRBV5-1, the J gene TRBJ1-1; D is unresolved. The CDR3 totals 13 residues. Germline V CDR1 and CDR2: SGHRS, YFSETQ. Trimming took 5 bases from V and 2 from J, leaving 10 bases between them. The DNA of the CDR3 is TGCGCCAGCAGACAGATCAGAAACACTGAAGCTTTCTTT. It translates to CASRQIRNTEAFF.

The rearrangement links TRBV9 to TRBJ1-2; D is unresolved. V dropped 4 bases and J dropped 8 bases, with 12 bases sitting between them. Looked up from germline, CDR1 is SGDLS and CDR2 is YYNGEE. CDR3 length equals 12 residues. CDR3 DNA: TGTGCCAGCAGCTCCGTGGCTAGGGGCTACACCTTC. Residues: CASSSVARGYTF.

This clone was detected only once. The rearrangement links TRBV6-1 to TRBJ2-5; 9 nucleotides align to TRBD1. CDR1 MNHNS and CDR2 SASEGT come from the germline V gene. The CDR3 extends over 16 amino acids. Trimming removed 2 bases from V and 0 bases from J; junction bases left unmatched: 4. CDR3 sequence (DNA): TGTGCCAGCAGTGAATTAGGACAGGGGTACCAAGAGACCCAGTACTTC. Protein: CASSELGQGYQETQYF.

This clone showed up just once. V gene TRBV6-6 combines with J gene TRBJ2-1, with no clear D. The CDR3 runs to 11 residues. The ends were cut back, 9 bases at V and 7 bases at J, with 10 bases in the middle. Germline V lookup: CDR1 MNHNY, CDR2 SVGAGI (reference sequence). The CDR3 is CASSLENEQFF. The CDR3 coding sequence is TGTGCCAGTTCCTTAGAAAATGAGCAGTTCTTC.

This clone has a handful of counts. The chain employs TRBV5-4 and TRBJ2-3; D may be TRBD2 (5 bases). V lost 3 bases and J lost 1, with 15 bases in between. The germline gives CDR1 SGHNT, CDR2 YYREEE (reference sequence). The length of the CDR3 is 16 residues. This CDR3 is CASSWTSGRGTDTQYF. CDR3 DNA sequence: TGTGCCAGCAGCTGGACTTCAGGTCGTGGCACAGATACGCAGTATTTT.

The chain uses TRBV5-1 and TRBJ2-5; maybe TRBD2 (6 bases). Trimming stripped 1 base from V and 9 bases from J, with 13 bases between. Germline-derived CDR1 and CDR2 are SGHRS and YFSETQ. This CDR3 contains 13 residues. The CDR3 bases are TGCGCCAGCAGCTTGTACACCGGGGACTCCCAGTACTTC. Its protein product is CASSLYTGDSQYF.

This chain joins TRBV10-2 and TRBJ2-3; 8 bases fit TRBD2. In germline, CDR1 is WSHSY, CDR2 SAAADI. V lost 7 bases, J lost 1 base, and 13 bases stayed unmatched. There are 17 residues in the CDR3. CDR3 sequence: CASIGRGARSGTDTQYF. The DNA of the CDR3 is TGCGCCAGCATAGGGCGGGGGGCTCGTTCTGGCACAGATACGCAGTATTTT.

J is TRBJ2-7 and V is TRBV28, with 9 bases that match TRBD1. J was trimmed by 1 base and V by 2 bases; bases with no gene match: 3. The CDR3 has 15 amino acids. The germline V gene encodes CDR1 MDHEN and CDR2 SYDVKM. CDR3 sequence (DNA): TGTGCCAGCAGTTTACTCGGGACAGGGTCCTACGAGCAGTACTTC. Protein product: CASSLLGTGSYEQYF.

The rearrangement uses TRBV13 and TRBJ1-2; TRBD1 aligns across 9 bases. J was trimmed by 5 bases and V by 1 base; bases with no gene match: 8. Per the germline V gene, CDR1 is PRHDT and CDR2 is FYEKMQ (reference sequence). The CDR3 totals 16 residues. Here the CDR3 DNA reads TGTGCCAGCAGCTTAGCTCGGGACAGGGTAGATTATGGCTACACCTTC. It encodes CASSLARDRVDYGYTF. The full variable domain, its missing parts supplied by reference TRBV13 and TRBJ1-2, is AAGVIQSPRHLIKEKRETATLKCYPIPRHDTVYWYQQGPGQDPQFLISFYEKMQSDKGSIPDRFSAQQFSDYHSELNMSSLELGDSALYFCASSLARDRVDYGYTFGSGTRLTVV.

This chain links TRBV11-2 with TRBJ1-5, with D possibly TRBD1 on 5 matching bases. This CDR3 region has 14 residues. Germline V gives CDR1 SGHAT, CDR2 FQNNGV. V lost 5 bases to trimming and J lost 4 bases, with 12 bases between them. CDR3 in amino acids: CASSRGLGNQPQHF. CDR3 nucleotide sequence: TGTGCCAGCAGCCGGGGGTTGGGAAATCAGCCCCAGCATTTT.

The chain employs TRBV10-1 and TRBJ1-5, with TRBD1 identical over 9 bases. Germline V gene sequence: CDR1 WNHNN, CDR2 SYGVQD (reference sequence). V trimming: 6 bases; J trimming: 6 bases; junction bases outside the gene matches: 9. This CDR3 comprises 15 residues. CDR3 nucleotides: TGCGCCAGCAGAGGGGGGACAGGGAGGTGTCAGCCCCAGCATTTT. This gives the protein CASRGGTGRCQPQHF.

This chain connects TRBV7-2 to TRBJ2-7; tentative D call: TRBD2 (6 bases). The CDR3 runs 14 residues. Germline V gene sequence: CDR1 SGHTA, CDR2 FQGNSA. Trimming removed 6 bases at V and 7 bases at J, with 19 bases between. The CDR3 bases are TGTGCCAGCAGTTACGGAGGGAGACAGAATGAGCAGTACTTC. It encodes CASSYGGRQNEQYF.

The chain joins TRBV5-1 to TRBJ2-1, with no clear D. CDR1 SGHRS and CDR2 YFSETQ come from the germline V gene. Trimming stripped 3 bases from V and 4 bases from J, with 5 bases between. This CDR3 is 12 amino acids long. DNA for the CDR3: TGCGCCAGCAGCTCAGAATACAATGAGCAGTTCTTC. This translates into CASSSEYNEQFF.

This clone came up a few times. The chain is built from TRBV11-1 and TRBJ1-1; TRBD1 might be the D (5 bases). V was clipped by 1 base and J by 3 bases, with 6 bases between them. Germline loops: CDR1 SGHAT, CDR2 FQDESV (reference sequence). This CDR3 spans 13 amino acids. The CDR3 DNA reads TGTGCCAGCAGCTTAGAACAGGACACTGAAGCTTTCTTT. This translates into CASSLEQDTEAFF.